This T cell receptor (beta chain) was recorded in a study of blood T cell repertoires in COVID-19 (TCRdb year 2020). With regard to the full study: Samples from collaborators originated in the United States, Italy and Spain and spanned both the acute and convalescent phases of COVID-19. Samples came from the ongoing ImmuneRACE study (first 160 participants) plus 1,254 subjects from 6 global collaborators. HLA class I and class II types, where available, came from metadata supplied by the sample provider rather than from assay-based typing. A freely available public database, intended as a resource for researchers studying the immune response to SARS-CoV-2, is where the repertoires were released. The material from the prospective study consisted of cDNA or gDNA derived from T cells, B-cell-depleted T cells, or PBMCs. Nearly every sample came with metadata listing a de-identified subject ID, COVID-19 status, age in years and sex. Deeply sampled blood TCRbeta repertoires from subjects exposed to, actively infected with, or recovered from COVID-19 were included in the dataset.

TCRbeta CDR3 regions were amplified from genomic DNA by means of the immunoSEQ Assay, a bias-controlled multiplex PCR. Turning to the authors' computational methods: The number of nucleated cells in each sample was estimated from the amplification of reference gene primers within the assay. To quantify the absolute abundance of each unique TCRbeta CDR3 rearrangement, sequence reads were collapsed and filtered. Productive Simpson clonality was computed per sample as the square root of Simpson's diversity index over productive rearrangements. This is the immuneACCESS table as TCRdb keeps it, with only in-frame sequences that have V and J called. A part of the clones is gone; compared with another copy, unresolved V genes explain less than half, and the rest is unexplained. V and J calls and clone size come straight from that table; D and trimming were deduced from the DNA. The sample records under 350,000 clones, 80% to 90% of which are singletons. The ten largest clones represent approximately 4.4% of the sample.

This clone came up once. Its target antigen remains unknown. Base qualities are not provided; no much larger clone lies one nucleotide away. Participants in the prospective study were aged about 18 to 95 years, lived in 20 to 30 United States geographic areas, and enrolled through a virtual design. Cohort assignment in the prospective study relied on participant-reported clinical history from a screening survey and a study questionnaire. Each participant in the prospective study had whole blood, serum and a nasopharyngeal or oropharyngeal swab collected by mobile phlebotomists. Over an approximately 2-month period, participants in the prospective study had the option of providing additional blood draws and questionnaires. Before DNA extraction, blood samples from the prospective study were shipped at room temperature or frozen. The investigation overall reported the following: The quantity of clinical and demographic metadata differed by source and by participant and was supplied without curation.

Including cysteine and phenylalanine, the CDR3 has 16 amino acids. The read is trimmed to its CDR3 DNA, 48 bases read in frame from base 1. CDR1 is given as SGDLS and CDR2 as YYNGEE, both from the germline V gene. V sheds 0 bases and J sheds 0 bases, leaving 10 bases between their ends. This receptor was taken from a middle-aged woman with acute COVID-19. The sequence links TRBV9 to TRBJ1-3, with the D gene too uncertain to name. Sequenced material: PBMCs or T cells enriched from blood (not recorded which). In nucleotide form, the sequence is TGTGCCAGCAGCGTAGAACAGCCGAGCTCTGGAAACACCATATATTTT. This yields the protein CASSVEQPSSGNTIYF. With the rest looked up from the reference TRBV9 and TRBJ1-3 genes rather than sequenced, the full variable domain is DSGVTQTPKHLITATGQRVTLRCSPRSGDLSVYWYQQSLDQGLQFLIQYYNGEERAKGNILERFSAQQFPDLHSELNLSSLELGDSALYFCASSVEQPSSGNTIYFGEGSWLTVV.